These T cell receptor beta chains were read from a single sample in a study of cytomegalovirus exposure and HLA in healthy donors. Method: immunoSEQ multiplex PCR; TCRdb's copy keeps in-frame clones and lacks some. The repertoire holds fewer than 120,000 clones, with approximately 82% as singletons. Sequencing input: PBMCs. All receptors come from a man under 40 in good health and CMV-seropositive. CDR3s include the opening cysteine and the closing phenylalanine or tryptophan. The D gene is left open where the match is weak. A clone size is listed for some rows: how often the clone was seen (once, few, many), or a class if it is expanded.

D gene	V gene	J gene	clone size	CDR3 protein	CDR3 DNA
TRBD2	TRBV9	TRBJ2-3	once	CASSASLAGATDTQYF	TGTGCCAGCAGCGCATCACTAGCGGGGGCGACAGATACGCAGTATTTT
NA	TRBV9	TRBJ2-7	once	CASSALRDSAYEQYF	TGTGCCAGCAGCGCCCTGCGGGACAGCGCCTACGAGCAGTACTTC
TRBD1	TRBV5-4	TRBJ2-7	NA	CASSPGTAGNEQYF	TGTGCCAGCAGCCCCGGGACAGCCGGGAACGAGCAGTACTTC
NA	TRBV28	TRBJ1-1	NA	CASRLPPGQRNTEAFF	TGTGCCAGCAGACTACCCCCCGGACAGAGGAACACTGAAGCTTTCTTT
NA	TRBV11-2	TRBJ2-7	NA	CASSSRQETYEQYF	TGTGCCAGCAGCTCAAGACAGGAGACCTACGAGCAGTACTTC
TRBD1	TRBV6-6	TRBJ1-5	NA	CASSPPGGSNQPQHF	TGTGCCAGCAGCCCCCCAGGGGGGAGCAATCAGCCCCAGCATTTT
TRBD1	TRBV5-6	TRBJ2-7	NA	CASSTGTGAYEQYF	TGTGCCAGCAGTACCGGGACAGGGGCCTACGAGCAGTACTTC
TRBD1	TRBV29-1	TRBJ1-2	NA	CSVEPPGQRAGYTF	TGCAGCGTTGAACCCCCGGGACAGCGGGCCGGCTACACCTTC
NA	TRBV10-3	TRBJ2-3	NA	CAISAQATTSTDTQYF	TGTGCCATCAGTGCGCAAGCAACTACTAGCACAGATACGCAGTATTTT
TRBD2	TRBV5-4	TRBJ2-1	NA	CASSLVPMRGEGNEQFF	TGTGCCAGCAGCTTGGTTCCGATGCGGGGGGAGGGCAATGAGCAGTTCTTC
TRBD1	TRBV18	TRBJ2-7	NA	CASSQGAGYEQYF	TGTGCCAGCTCCCAGGGGGCCGGCTACGAGCAGTACTTC
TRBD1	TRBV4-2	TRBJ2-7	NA	CASSQVQIGQGIYEQYF	TGTGCCAGCAGCCAAGTGCAAATCGGACAGGGCATCTACGAGCAGTACTTC
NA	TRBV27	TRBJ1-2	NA	CASSPIGQTYGYTF	TGTGCCAGCAGTCCGATCGGACAGACCTATGGCTACACCTTC
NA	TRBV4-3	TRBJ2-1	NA	CASSQDPRGSYNEQFF	TGCGCCAGCAGCCAAGATCCCAGGGGCTCCTACAATGAGCAGTTCTTC
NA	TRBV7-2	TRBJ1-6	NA	CASSLFRVYNSPLHF	TGTGCCAGCAGCTTGTTTCGAGTATATAATTCCCCCCTCCACTTT
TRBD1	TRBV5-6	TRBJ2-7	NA	CASSPWDRGGEQYF	TGTGCCAGCAGCCCCTGGGACAGGGGTGGGGAGCAGTACTTC
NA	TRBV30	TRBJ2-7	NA	CAWTGPPGVYEQYF	TGTGCCTGGACCGGGCCCCCCGGGGTCTACGAGCAGTACTTC
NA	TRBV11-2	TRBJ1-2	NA	CASSPDSSYGYTF	TGTGCCAGCAGCCCGGACAGCTCCTATGGCTACACCTTC
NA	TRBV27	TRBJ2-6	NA	CASTPRGPAWGANVLTF	TGTGCCAGCACCCCCCGGGGTCCTGCGTGGGGGGCCAACGTCCTGACTTTC
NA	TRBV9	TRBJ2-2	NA	CASSVLGGTNTGELFF	TGTGCCAGCAGCGTACTCGGCGGGACCAACACCGGGGAGCTGTTTTTT
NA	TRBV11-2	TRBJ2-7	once	CASSLRVASYEQYF	TGTGCCAGCAGCTTGAGGGTCGCCTCCTACGAGCAGTACTTC
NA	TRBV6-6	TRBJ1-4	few	CASSPSREKLFF	TGTGCCAGCAGTCCGAGTCGTGAAAAACTGTTTTTT
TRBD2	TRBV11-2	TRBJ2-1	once	CASSFERGPYNEQFF	TGTGCCAGCAGCTTTGAGCGGGGGCCCTACAATGAGCAGTTCTTC
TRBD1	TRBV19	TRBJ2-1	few	CASSFKGQGYYNEQFF	TGTGCCAGTAGTTTCAAAGGACAGGGGTACTACAATGAGCAGTTCTTC
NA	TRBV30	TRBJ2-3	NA	CAWRGLITDTQYF	TGTGCCTGGAGGGGACTTATCACAGATACGCAGTATTTT
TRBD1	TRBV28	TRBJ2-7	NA	CASSLDRGSYEQYF	TGTGCCAGCAGCCTAGACAGGGGGTCCTACGAGCAGTACTTC
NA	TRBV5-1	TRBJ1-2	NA	CASSRAAASNYGYTF	TGCGCCAGCAGTCGAGCGGCAGCCTCTAACTATGGCTACACCTTC
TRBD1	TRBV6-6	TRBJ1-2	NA	CASSYSGTEAYGYTF	TGTGCCAGCAGTTACTCCGGGACAGAAGCCTATGGCTACACCTTC
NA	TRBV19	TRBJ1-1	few	CASSRAGLAEAFF	TGTGCCAGTAGTCGGGCAGGGTTGGCTGAAGCTTTCTTT
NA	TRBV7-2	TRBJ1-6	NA	CASSATTGTDNSPLHF	TGTGCCAGCAGCGCAACAACAGGGACGGATAATTCACCCCTCCACTTT
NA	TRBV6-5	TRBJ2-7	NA	CASSYAGEGYEQYF	TGTGCCAGCAGTTATGCAGGGGAGGGCTACGAGCAGTACTTC
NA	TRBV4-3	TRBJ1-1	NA	CASRKVEEATEAFF	TGCGCCAGCAGGAAGGTGGAGGAGGCCACTGAAGCTTTCTTT
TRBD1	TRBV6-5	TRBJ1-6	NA	CASRDDRVYSPLHF	TGTGCCAGCAGAGATGACAGGGTATATTCACCCCTCCACTTT
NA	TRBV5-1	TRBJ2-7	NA	CASSFGQPYEQYF	TGCGCCAGCAGTTTTGGGCAGCCTTACGAGCAGTACTTC
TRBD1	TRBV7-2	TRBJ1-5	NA	CASSRTGGLPQPQHF	TGTGCCAGCAGCCGAACAGGGGGGTTACCTCAGCCCCAGCATTTT
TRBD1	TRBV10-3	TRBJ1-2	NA	CAISDQGTGNYGYTF	TGTGCCATCAGTGACCAAGGGACAGGGAACTATGGCTACACCTTC
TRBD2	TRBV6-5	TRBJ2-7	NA	CASSYSGLAVYEQYF	TGTGCCAGCAGTTACTCGGGACTAGCGGTCTACGAGCAGTACTTC
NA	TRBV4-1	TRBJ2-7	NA	CASSRHTQYEQYF	TGCGCCAGCAGCCGACACACCCAATACGAGCAGTACTTC
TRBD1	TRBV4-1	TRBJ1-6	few	CASSQGGQGAMGPDSPLHF	TGCGCCAGCAGCCAAGGGGGACAGGGGGCTATGGGGCCGGATTCACCCCTCCACTTT
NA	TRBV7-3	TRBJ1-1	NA	CASSQHSGDTEAFF	TGTGCCAGCAGTCAGCACTCCGGGGACACTGAAGCTTTCTTT
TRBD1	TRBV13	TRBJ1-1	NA	CASSQARTGNTEAFF	TGTGCCAGCAGCCAAGCCAGGACAGGGAACACTGAAGCTTTCTTT
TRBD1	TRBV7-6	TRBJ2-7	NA	CASSPRTGSNEQYF	TGTGCCAGCAGCCCGAGGACAGGATCCAACGAGCAGTACTTC